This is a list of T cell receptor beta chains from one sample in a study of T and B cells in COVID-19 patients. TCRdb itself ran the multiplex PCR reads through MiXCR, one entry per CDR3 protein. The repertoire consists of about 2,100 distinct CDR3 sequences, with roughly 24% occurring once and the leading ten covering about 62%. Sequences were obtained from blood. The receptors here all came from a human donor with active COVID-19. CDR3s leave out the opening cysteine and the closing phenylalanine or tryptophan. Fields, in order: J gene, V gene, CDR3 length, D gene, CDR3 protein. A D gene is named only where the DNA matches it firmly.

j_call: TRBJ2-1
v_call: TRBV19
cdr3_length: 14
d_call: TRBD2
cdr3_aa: ASSRAQAGGHNEQF

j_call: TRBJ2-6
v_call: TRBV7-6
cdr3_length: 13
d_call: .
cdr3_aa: ASSPRVSGANVLT

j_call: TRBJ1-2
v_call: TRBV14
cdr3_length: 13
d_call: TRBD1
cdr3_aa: ASSPGTGRVNGYT

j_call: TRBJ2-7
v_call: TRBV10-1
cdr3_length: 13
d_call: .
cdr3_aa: ASSESGLTAYEQY

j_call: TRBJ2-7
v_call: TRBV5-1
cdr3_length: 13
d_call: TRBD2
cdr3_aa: ASSGGTSGAYEQY

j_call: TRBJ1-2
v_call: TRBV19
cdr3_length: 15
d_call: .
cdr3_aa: ASSISLRIAGVDGYT

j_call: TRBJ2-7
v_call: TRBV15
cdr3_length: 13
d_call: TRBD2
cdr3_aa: ATHTGLAGMYEQY

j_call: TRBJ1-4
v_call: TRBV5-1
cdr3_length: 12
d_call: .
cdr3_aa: ASSSVVDNEKLF

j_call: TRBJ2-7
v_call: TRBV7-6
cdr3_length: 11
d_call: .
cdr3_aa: ASSFGTYYEQY

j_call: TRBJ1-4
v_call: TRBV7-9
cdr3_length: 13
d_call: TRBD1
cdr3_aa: ASSKGQGENEKLF

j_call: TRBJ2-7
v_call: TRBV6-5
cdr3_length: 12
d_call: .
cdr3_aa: ASSYGPDSYEQY

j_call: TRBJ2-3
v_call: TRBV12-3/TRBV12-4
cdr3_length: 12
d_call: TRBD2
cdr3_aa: ASSLGLAGDTQY

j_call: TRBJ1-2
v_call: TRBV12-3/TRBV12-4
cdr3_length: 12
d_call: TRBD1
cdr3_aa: ASSPRTGNYGYT

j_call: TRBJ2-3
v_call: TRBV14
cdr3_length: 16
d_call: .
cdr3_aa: ASSPGSFGPLNTDTQY

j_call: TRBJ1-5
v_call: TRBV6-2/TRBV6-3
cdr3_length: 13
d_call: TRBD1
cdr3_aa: ASSYPDRGNQPQH

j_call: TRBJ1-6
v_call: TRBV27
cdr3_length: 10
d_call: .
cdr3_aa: ASSFANSPLH

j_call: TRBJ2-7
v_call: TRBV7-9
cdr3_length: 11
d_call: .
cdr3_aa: ASSLSETHEQY

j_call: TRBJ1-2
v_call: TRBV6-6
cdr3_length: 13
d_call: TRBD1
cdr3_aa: ASSTTGEGTGGYT

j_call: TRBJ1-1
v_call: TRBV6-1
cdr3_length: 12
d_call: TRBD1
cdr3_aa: ASSRTGQNTEAF

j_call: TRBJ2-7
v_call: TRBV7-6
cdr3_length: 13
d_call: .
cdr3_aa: ASSLALGVSYEQY

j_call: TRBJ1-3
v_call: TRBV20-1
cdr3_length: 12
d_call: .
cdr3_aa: SAYQDSSGNTIY

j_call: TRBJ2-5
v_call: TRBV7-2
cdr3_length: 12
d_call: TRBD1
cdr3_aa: ASSSGGLEETQY

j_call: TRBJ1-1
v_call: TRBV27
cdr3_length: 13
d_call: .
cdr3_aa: ASSLSSGVNTEAF

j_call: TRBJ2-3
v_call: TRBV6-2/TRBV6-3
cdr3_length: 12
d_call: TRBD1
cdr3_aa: ASSVQGYGDTQY

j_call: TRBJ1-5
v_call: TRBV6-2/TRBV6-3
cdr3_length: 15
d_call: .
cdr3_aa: ASSYAPGDSDNQPQH

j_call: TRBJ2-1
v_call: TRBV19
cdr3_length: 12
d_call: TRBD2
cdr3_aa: ASRRIAGGTEQF

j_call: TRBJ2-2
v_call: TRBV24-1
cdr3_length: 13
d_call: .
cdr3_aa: ATSDPRGRTGELF

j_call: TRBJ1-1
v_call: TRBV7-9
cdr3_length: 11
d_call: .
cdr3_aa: ASRRGTDAEAF

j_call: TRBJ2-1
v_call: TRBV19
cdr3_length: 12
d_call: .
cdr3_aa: ASSIPGMYNEQF

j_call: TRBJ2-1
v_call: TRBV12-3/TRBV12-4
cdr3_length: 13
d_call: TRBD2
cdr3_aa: ASSFKDGGRNEQF

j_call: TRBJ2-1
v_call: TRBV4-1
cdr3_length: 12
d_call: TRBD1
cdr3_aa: ASSYTQGSNEQF